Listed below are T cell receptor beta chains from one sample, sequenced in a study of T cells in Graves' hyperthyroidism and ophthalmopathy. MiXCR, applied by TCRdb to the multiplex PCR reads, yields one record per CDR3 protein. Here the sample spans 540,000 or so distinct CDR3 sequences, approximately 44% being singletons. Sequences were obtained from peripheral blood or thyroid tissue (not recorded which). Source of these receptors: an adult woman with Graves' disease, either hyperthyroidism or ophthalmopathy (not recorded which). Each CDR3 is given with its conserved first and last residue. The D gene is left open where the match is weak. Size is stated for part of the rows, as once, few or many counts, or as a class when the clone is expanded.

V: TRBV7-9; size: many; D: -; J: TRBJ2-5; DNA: TGTGCCAGCAGCTTAAGGGGGGTTCGCCAAGAGACCCAGTACTTC; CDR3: CASSLRGVRQETQYF
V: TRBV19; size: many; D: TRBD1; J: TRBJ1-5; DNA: TGTGCCAGTAAGAGGACAGGGGAGGAAAATCAGCCCCAGCATTTT; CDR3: CASKRTGEENQPQHF
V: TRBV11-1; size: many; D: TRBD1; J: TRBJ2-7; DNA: TGTGCCAGCACCTCCCGGGACAGGCGCGAGCAGTACTTC; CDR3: CASTSRDRREQYF
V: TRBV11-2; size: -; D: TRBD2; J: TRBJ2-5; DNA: TGTGCCAGCAGCTCTTGGGGGGGTGAAGAGACCCAGTACTTC; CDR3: CASSSWGGEETQYF
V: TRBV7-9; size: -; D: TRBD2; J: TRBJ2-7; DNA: TGTGCCAGCAGCCAAGTGCGGCTAGCGGGAGTTGACGAGCAGTACTTC; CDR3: CASSQVRLAGVDEQYF
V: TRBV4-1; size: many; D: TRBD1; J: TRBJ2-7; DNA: TGCGCCAGCAGCCAACTACCGGGACAGACATACGAGCAGTACTTC; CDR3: CASSQLPGQTYEQYF
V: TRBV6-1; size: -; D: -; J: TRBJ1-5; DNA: TGTGCCAGCAAGGGCAGAACGGGGAATCAGCCCCAGCATTTT; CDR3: CASKGRTGNQPQHF
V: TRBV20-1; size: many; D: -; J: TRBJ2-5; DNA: TGCAGTGGACAGATACAAGAGACCCAGTACTTC; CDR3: CSGQIQETQYF
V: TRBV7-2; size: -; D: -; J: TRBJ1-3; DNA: TGTGCCAGCAGCCTAGAACCCGGTGGGAGCTCTGGAAACACCATATATTTT; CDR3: CASSLEPGGSSGNTIYF
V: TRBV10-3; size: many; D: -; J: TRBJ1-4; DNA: TGTGCCATCAAAGGGCAGGGAGACGAAAAACTGTTTTTT; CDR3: CAIKGQGDEKLFF
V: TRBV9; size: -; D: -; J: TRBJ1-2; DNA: TGTGCCAGCAGCGTAGCATATAACTATGGCTACACCTTC; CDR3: CASSVAYNYGYTF
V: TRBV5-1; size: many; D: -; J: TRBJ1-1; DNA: TGCGCCAGCAGCTTTGGTGTGGGCAGAACAATGAACACTGAAGCTTTCTTT; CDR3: CASSFGVGRTMNTEAFF
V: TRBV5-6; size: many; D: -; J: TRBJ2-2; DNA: TGTGCCAGCAGCTTTGGACAGTTGGACACCGGGGAGCTGTTTTTT; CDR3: CASSFGQLDTGELFF
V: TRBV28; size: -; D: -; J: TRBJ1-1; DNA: TGTGCCAGCAGTAGCTTCACGAACACTGAAGCTTTCTTT; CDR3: CASSSFTNTEAFF
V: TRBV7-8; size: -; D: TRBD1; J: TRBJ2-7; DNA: TGTGCCAGCAGCTCACGGGGACAGACAGACTACGAGCAGTACTTC; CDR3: CASSSRGQTDYEQYF
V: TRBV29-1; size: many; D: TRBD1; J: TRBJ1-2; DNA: TGCAGCGTTGTTCGGGGGACAGGGAGGACCTACACCTTC; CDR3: CSVVRGTGRTYTF
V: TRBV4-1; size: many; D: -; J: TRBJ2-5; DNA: TGCGCCAGCAGCCACAACAGGGATAGAGAGACCCAGTACTTC; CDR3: CASSHNRDRETQYF
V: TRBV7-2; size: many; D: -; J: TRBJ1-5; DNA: TGTGCCAGCAGCTACCGGGACGGGCATCAGCCCCAGCATTTT; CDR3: CASSYRDGHQPQHF